The clone carrying this TCR delta chain was observed a handful of times. The TCRdb record carries a much larger clone's protein, which differs from this DNA's translation at residue 19; a read error is the likely cause, and the protein listed here is the DNA translation. Sequencing covered both gamma and delta TCR chains per sample. TCRdb used CATT to re-call clones from the multiplex PCR reads. The table shows 45,000 to 70,000 delta-chain clones, with around 1.5% occurring only once. These data come from a study of γδ T cells in repeated Plasmodium falciparum infection. Study at large: Four controlled malaria infections with P. falciparum NF54 spanned about 600 days. Malian gammadelta TCRs were studied during no-transmission periods and across acute malaria episodes.

The TCR comes from a pool of human donors (malaria-infected and uninfected, not separated). Material for sequencing was gamma-delta T cells from blood.

The CDR3 protein is CAYRRVFLRGGGPYYTDKPIF. The CDR3 nucleotides are TGTGCTTATAGGAGGGTCTTCCTACGGGGTGGGGGACCCTACTACACCGATAAACCCATCTTT. No J gene call was made, and the V gene is TRAV38-2/DV8; the table calls TRDD3, which could not be checked here. CDR3 size: 21 residues. Germline values: CDR1 TSESDYY, CDR2 QEAYKQQN.